This T cell receptor beta chain was documented in a study of OX40 agonist ivuxolimab in advanced cancers. Study-level background: Ivuxolimab was a fully human IgG2 agonistic monoclonal antibody targeting the costimulatory receptor OX40 (CD134). Intravenous ivuxolimab was administered to patients every 2 weeks at six dose levels: 0.01, 0.1, 0.3, 1.5, 3 and 10 mg/kg. Of the roughly 52 patients in dose escalation, 19 had hepatocellular carcinoma, around 15 had melanoma, 9 had renal cell carcinoma and 9 had head and neck cancer. A male proportion of around 80% and a mean age of 60 years, ranging from roughly 23 to 90, were recorded for the dose-escalation cohort. Patients were allowed to have had prior anti-PD-1, anti-PD-L1 or anti-CTLA-4 therapy, and around 40% of the dose-escalation patients had previously received checkpoint inhibitors. Partial responses were achieved by three dose-escalation patients, of whom one had hepatocellular carcinoma and two had cutaneous melanoma. Peripheral TCRbeta sequencing was intended to test whether TCR sequence diversity was altered and clonal T-cell expansion was caused by ivuxolimab. The paper reports the monotherapy dose-escalation portion (N of about 47 patients) of the phase I ivuxolimab trial. Broad study findings and their caveats: In partial responders in the 0.1-3.0 mg/kg groups, normalized peripheral clonal expansion was found to be among the lowest, especially among CD8+ T cells. Low levels of normalized T-cell clonal expansion were also seen in some patients who did not respond. At doses of 0.1 to 3.0 mg/kg, clonal expansion of both CD4+ and CD8+ T cells in blood was seen between baseline and week 6. On average, CD8+ T cells showed more expanded clones than CD4+ T cells after ivuxolimab. The antigen specificity of the peripheral T cells that underwent clonal expansion was not determined.

To sequence the TCRbeta CDR3 region, genomic DNA was isolated from the sorted cells. The immunoSEQ Assay was used for sequencing of TCRbeta CDR3 regions. Imported from immuneACCESS, the table was reduced by TCRdb to in-frame sequences with V and J called. These copies leave out some clones; in studies compared against another copy, an unresolved V gene accounts for under half, and the cause of the remainder is not known. In all, the sample holds about 83,000 clones, and 70% to 85% of those were seen once. Roughly 6.6% of the sample comes from the top ten. Trimming accounts for 6 bases at V and 5 bases at J, while the number of junction bases matched to no gene is 3. From a lookup of the germline V gene (reference sequence), CDR1 and CDR2 are LNHDA and SQIVND. Reading from cysteine to phenylalanine, the CDR3 counts 13 amino acids. The DNA shown is the 39-base CDR3, in frame from base 1. The trial excluded patients who had a history of autoimmune disease or who were on systemic immunosuppression. In every dose cohort, peripheral blood was drawn for TCR sequencing at baseline, cycle 4 day 1, and cycle 7 day 1. The samples were taken from a phase I, first-in-human, multicenter, open-label dose-escalation trial of ivuxolimab. Adults with locally advanced or metastatic melanoma, renal cell carcinoma, hepatocellular carcinoma or head and neck squamous cell carcinoma were enrolled in the trial. Before TCR sequencing, CD4+ T cells and CD8+ T cells from peripheral blood were sorted into separate populations.

For this clone: Which antigen it targets is not known. No qualities accompany the bases; no much larger clone lies one base away.

The rearrangement joined TRBV19 to TRBJ2-3, with 9 central nucleotides matching TRBD1. This clonotype was sampled from an adult with an advanced solid tumor such as melanoma, head and neck, liver or kidney cancer. Sequenced here: CD4+ or CD8+ T cells sorted from blood, sampled in a trial of the OX40 agonist ivuxolimab. CDR3 sequence: CASRGTGKDTQYF. The bases are TGTGCCAGTAGGGGGACAGGGAAAGATACGCAGTATTTT. The full variable domain, with segments outside the CDR3 supplied by the reference TRBV19 and TRBJ2-3 proteins, appears as DGGITQSPKYLFRKEGQNVTLSCEQNLNHDAMYWYRQDPGQGLRLIYYSQIVNDFQKGDIAEGYSVSREKKESFPLTVTSAQKNPTAFYLCASRGTGKDTQYFGPGTRLTVL.